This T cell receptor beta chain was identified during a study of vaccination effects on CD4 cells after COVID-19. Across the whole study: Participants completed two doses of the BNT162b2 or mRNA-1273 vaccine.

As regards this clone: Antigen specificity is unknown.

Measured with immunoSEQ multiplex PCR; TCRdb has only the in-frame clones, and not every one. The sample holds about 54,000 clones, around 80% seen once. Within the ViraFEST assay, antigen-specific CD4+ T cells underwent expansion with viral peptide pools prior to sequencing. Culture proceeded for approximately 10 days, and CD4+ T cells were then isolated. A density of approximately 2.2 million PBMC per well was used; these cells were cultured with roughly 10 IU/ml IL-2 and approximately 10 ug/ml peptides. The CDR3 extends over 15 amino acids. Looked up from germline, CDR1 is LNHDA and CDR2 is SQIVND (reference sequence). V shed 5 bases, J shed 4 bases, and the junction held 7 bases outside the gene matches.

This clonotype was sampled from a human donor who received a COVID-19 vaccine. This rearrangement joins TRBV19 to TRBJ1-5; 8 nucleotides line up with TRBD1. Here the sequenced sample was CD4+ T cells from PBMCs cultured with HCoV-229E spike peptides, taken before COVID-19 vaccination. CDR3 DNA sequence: TGTGCCAGTAGTCCCGGGACAGGCCTTAATCAGCCCCAGCATTTT. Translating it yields CASSPGTGLNQPQHF.